These T cell receptor beta chains were read from a single sample in a study of shared clonotypes between healthy human individuals. The method was immunoSEQ multiplex PCR; TCRdb's version includes in-frame clones alone and lacks a portion of them. Among 450,000 to 500,000 clones listed, around 78% were seen once. The source material was PBMCs. These receptors were taken from a woman between 40 and 55 years old in good health. Some clones in this sample may be carry-over from other donors' samples. Both conserved end residues are part of each CDR3.

TRBJ2-5 | TRBV28 | CASSRLTVTGQETQYF
TRBJ1-4 | TRBV5-1 | CASSEGQGEAEKLFF
TRBJ2-7 | TRBV28 | CATTPSGTPYEQYF
TRBJ1-4 | TRBV2 | CASSRDRGTEKLFF
TRBJ2-2 | TRBV7-6 | CASSLKIAGDVVTGELFF
TRBJ1-2 | TRBV19 | CASTPGGSNYGYTF
TRBJ1-3 | TRBV9 | CASSPRQMITGNTIYF
TRBJ2-3 | TRBV28 | CASSSQAGPSTDTQYF
TRBJ2-3 | TRBV7-9 | CASSAILAGVFTDTQYF
TRBJ1-6 | TRBV30 | CAWSTGDSGDSPLHF
TRBJ2-2 | TRBV11-3 | CASSSGGQEAGELFF
TRBJ2-7 | TRBV11-2 | CASNPTGIREQYF
TRBJ2-5 | TRBV7-2 | CASSRGRRVGETQYF
TRBJ1-2 | TRBV27 | CASSPSAYSRYGYTF
TRBJ2-3 | TRBV28 | CASSASGLAPTSDTQYF
TRBJ2-5 | TRBV30 | CAWDGGSGETQYF
TRBJ2-1 | TRBV5-4 | CASSSSGGGYNEQFF
TRBJ1-2 | TRBV5-4 | CASSSPLTGNYGHTF
TRBJ2-3 | TRBV2 | CAWRIVTDTQYF
TRBJ2-6 | TRBV9 | CASSYTGTPSGANVLTF
TRBJ1-2 | TRBV18 | CASSPRQGDHYGYTF
. | TRBV13 | CASSFSGQGAHEQYF
TRBJ1-1 | TRBV7-9 | CASSSHLQGSGNTEAFF
TRBJ2-5 | TRBV5-1 | CASSFPGRGGTQYF
TRBJ1-1 | TRBV30 | CAWSRQENTEAFF
. | TRBV2 | CASSDGRAYEQYF
TRBJ2-1 | TRBV15 | CATSLNPGLAEGEQFF
TRBJ2-6 | TRBV7-9 | CASSWADSGANVLTF
TRBJ2-6 | TRBV7-2 | CASSLGVGGGSGANVLTF
TRBJ2-7 | TRBV5-1 | CASRSDVTYEQYF
TRBJ1-5 | TRBV18 | CASSPGANQPQHF
TRBJ2-7 | TRBV6-1 | CASSEYPSYEQYF
TRBJ1-1 | TRBV7-2 | CASSLDSGTTEAFF
TRBJ1-1 | TRBV5-1 | CASSLEPEANTEAFF
TRBJ1-1 | TRBV30 | CAWSVDGVNTEAFF
TRBJ2-3 | TRBV2 | CASILAGGTDTQYF
TRBJ1-1 | TRBV30 | CAWDSQLNTEAFF
TRBJ1-5 | TRBV27 | CASSFIGTGVGMGNQPQHF
TRBJ2-7 | TRBV5-5 | CASTRTSGQVYEQYF
TRBJ2-7 | TRBV27 | CASSLRGGSISYEQYF
TRBJ1-5 | TRBV10-2 | CASKPLSNQPQHF
TRBJ1-1 | TRBV6-5 | CASRGYTEAFF